The clone carrying this TCR beta chain appeared a few times. The junction had 6 bases not matched to a gene; V was cut back by 0 bases and J by 4 bases. Germline lookup yields CDR1 LGHDT and CDR2 YNNKEL (reference sequence). The CDR3 contains 15 residues. The sample originates from a study of regulatory T cells in long-lasting Graves disease. The time point is: persistent/refractory GD, antithyroid drugs over 5 years with positive TRAb. TCR sequences were obtained from RNA taken from PBMCs. The patients were enrolled through endocrinology in Xi'an, China. Researchers made TCR beta libraries by using iRepertoire HTBI primers and running Arm-PCR on CDR3 regions. One entry per CDR3 protein results from TCRdb running MiXCR on the multiplex PCR reads. The sample carries roughly 430,000 distinct CDR3 sequences, 21% recorded once.

This sequence was found in a female donor with Graves disease. The input for sequencing was peripheral blood mononuclear cells (PBMCs), taken when the disease was refractory, from a patient treated with antithyroid drugs. This chain connects TRBV3-1 to TRBJ2-7; the match to TRBD2 covers 7 bases. CDR3 nucleotides: TGTGCCAGCAGCCAAGATTCAAGCGGGAAGTACGAGCAGTACTTC. Translating it yields CASSQDSSGKYEQYF.